Listed below are T cell receptor beta chains from one sample, sequenced in a study of blood T cells in healthy people across ages. One entry per CDR3 protein, called by TCRdb with MiXCR from the 5' RACE reads. In the table there are 1.5 million to 2 million distinct CDR3 sequences, over 25% of which are singletons. The material sequenced was blood. The receptor set was obtained from a young woman in good health. Both conserved end residues are part of each CDR3. The order of the fields is V gene, clone size, J gene, D gene, CDR3 DNA, CDR3 protein. D genes are given only for firm matches. The size entry is marked missing in some rows and otherwise reads once, few, many or a size class.

TRBV29-1,few,TRBJ1-2,TRBD1,TGCAGCGTTGGGCCTGGGACAGAAACCTATGGCTACACCTTC,CSVGPGTETYGYTF
TRBV7-9,few,TRBJ2-1,.,TGTGCCAGCAGCTTTAGGCAGGGGAATCTGCCCCCCCTACGGGATGAGCAGTTCTTC,CASSFRQGNLPPLRDEQFF
TRBV15,few,TRBJ1-2,TRBD1,TGTGCCACCAGCAGGAGGCAGGGGGATGGCTACACCTTC,CATSRRQGDGYTF
TRBV5-1,few,TRBJ2-7,.,TGCGCCAGCAGCCTGACTCGTTCAGGTCCGGACGAGCAGTACTTC,CASSLTRSGPDEQYF
TRBV20-1,few,TRBJ1-5,.,TGCAGTGCTAGACCCGGGAGACGCGATCAGCCCCAGCATTTT,CSARPGRRDQPQHF
TRBV7-9,.,TRBJ1-2,.,TGTGCCAGCAGCTTGGGTGGCGGGCCTAACTATGGCTACACCTTC,CASSLGGGPNYGYTF
TRBV2,few,TRBJ2-3,TRBD1,TGTGCCAGCAGATGGACAGGGGAGGGCACAGATACGCAGTATTTT,CASRWTGEGTDTQYF
TRBV10-3,once,TRBJ1-2,.,TGTACCATCAGTGAAAGGGGAGATGACTACACCTTC,CTISERGDDYTF
TRBV29-1,many,TRBJ1-2,.,TGCAGCGTTGAAGCAGGACGGTACTTCTATGGCTACACCTTC,CSVEAGRYFYGYTF
TRBV6-5,.,TRBJ1-6,TRBD1,TGTGCCAGCAGTTACCCGGACAGGGGGCGTTCACCCCTCCACTTT,CASSYPDRGRSPLHF